This TCR beta chain is drawn from a study of early T cells in non-severe SARS-CoV-2 infection (dated by TCRdb to about 2021). Notes on the research overall: Because TCR sequencing relied on bulk RNA taken from unsorted whole blood, pairing of alpha and beta chains was not possible. Results the study describes overall, beyond this receptor: VDJdb matching was skewed toward anti-spike CD8 responses, so virus-specific expansions were likely underestimated and private and CD4 specificities were missed.

For CDR1 and CDR2, the germline V gene (reference sequence) lists DFQATT and SNEGSKA. V and J are truncated by 6 bases and 0 bases respectively, leaving an intervening sequence of 15 bases. The CDR3 runs 14 amino acids, cysteine and phenylalanine included. The CDR3 DNA has 42 bases and is translated from base 1. Library construction relied on 5' RACE. Sequencing relied on a NextSeq 500. Unique molecular identifiers were attached to individual cDNA molecules in the TCR library protocol so that sequencing error and PCR bias could be corrected. Both TCR alpha and beta chains were sequenced, and tight co-correlation was observed between alpha and beta sequence abundances in each sample. In the original analysis: Decombinator V4 was used to perform V gene, J gene and CDR3 annotation of TCR sequences. TCRs were defined as expanded if a significant change between any two time points was detected under a Poisson model with p below 0.0001. TCR abundances were normalised to the total number of TCRs sequenced per sample and expressed as counts per million. MAIT TCRs were defined by TRAV1-2 paired with TRAJ12, TRAJ20 or TRAJ33, and iNKT TCRs by TRAV10 paired with TRAJ18. VDJdb, accessed 1 November 2021, was searched for CMV, EBV and SARS-CoV-2 annotated TCRs, excluding TCRs annotated for multiple antigens. TCRdb handled the public reads itself, with Q25 trimming in fastp and clone calling in MiXCR, and kept productive beta chains. Every entry covers one CDR3 protein and lists the most common genes and DNA from its rows. These V and J calls rely on TCRdb rather than the paper's analysis. This sample is represented by about 97,000 distinct CDR3 sequences; around 12% of them were singletons. The top ten constitute about 6% of the sample.

This was a case-control study nested in a cohort of healthcare workers in London, UK, who had nasopharyngeal swab PCR tests and blood samples taken every week. Healthcare workers were recruited during the week of the UK lockdown, between 23 and 31 March 2020, and followed weekly for up to about 16 weeks. For this clonotype: What this receptor recognizes is not known. No much larger clonotype is one base removed from it; base qualities were not supplied.

This clonotype originated in an adult who was a healthcare worker with PCR-confirmed SARS-CoV-2 infection or an uninfected control (not recorded which). The receptor chain draws on TRBV20-1 and TRBJ2-7; TRBD2 might be the D gene, on 6 matching bases. The sequencing sample was made of whole blood. DNA sequence: TGCAGTGCCCGCCCCTTACTAGCCTCCTACGAGCAGTACTTC. This gives the protein CSARPLLASYEQYF.